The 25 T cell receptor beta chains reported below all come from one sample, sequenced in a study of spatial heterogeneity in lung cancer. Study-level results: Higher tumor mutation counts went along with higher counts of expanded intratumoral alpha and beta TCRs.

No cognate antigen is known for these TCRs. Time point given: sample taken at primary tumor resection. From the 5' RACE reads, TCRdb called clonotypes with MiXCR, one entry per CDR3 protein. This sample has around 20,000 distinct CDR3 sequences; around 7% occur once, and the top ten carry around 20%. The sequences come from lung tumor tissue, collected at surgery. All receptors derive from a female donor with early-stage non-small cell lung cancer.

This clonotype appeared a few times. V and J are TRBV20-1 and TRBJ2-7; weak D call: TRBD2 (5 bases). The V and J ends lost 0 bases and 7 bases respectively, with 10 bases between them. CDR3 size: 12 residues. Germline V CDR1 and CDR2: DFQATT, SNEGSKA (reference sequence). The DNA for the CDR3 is TGCAGTGCTAGAGAAGGAGGCGGGGAGCAGTACTTC. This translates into CSAREGGGEQYF.

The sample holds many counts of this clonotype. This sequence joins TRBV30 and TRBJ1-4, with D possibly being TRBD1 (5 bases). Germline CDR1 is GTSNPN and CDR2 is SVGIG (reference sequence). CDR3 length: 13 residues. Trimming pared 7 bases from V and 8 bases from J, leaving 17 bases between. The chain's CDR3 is CASGRAGSEKLFF. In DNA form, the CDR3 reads TGTGCCTCAGGGAGGGCAGGGAGCGAAAAACTGTTTTTT.

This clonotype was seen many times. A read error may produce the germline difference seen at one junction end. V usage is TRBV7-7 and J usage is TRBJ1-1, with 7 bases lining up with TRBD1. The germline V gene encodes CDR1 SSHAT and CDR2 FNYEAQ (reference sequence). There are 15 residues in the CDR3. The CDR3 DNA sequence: TGTGCTAGCAGCCCCTTGACAGGGACTAACACTGAAGCTTTCTTT. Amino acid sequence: CASSPLTGTNTEAFF.

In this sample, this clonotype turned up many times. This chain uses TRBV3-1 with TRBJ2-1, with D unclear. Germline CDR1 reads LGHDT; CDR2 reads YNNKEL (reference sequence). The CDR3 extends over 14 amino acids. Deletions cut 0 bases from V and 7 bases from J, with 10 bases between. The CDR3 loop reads CASSQDDRSNEQFF. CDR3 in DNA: TGTGCCAGCAGCCAAGATGACCGCTCGAATGAGCAGTTCTTC.

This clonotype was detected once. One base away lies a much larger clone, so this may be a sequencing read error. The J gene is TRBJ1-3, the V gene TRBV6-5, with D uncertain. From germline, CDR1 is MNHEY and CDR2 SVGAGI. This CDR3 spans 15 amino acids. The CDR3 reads CASSYSAASGYTIYF. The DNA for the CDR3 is TGTGCCAGCAGTTACTCGGCAGCCTCTGGATACACCATATATTTT.

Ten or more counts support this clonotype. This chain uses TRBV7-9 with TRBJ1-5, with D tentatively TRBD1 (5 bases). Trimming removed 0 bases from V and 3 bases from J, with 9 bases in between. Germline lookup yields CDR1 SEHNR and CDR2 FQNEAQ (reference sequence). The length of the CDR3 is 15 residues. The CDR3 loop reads CASSLAGVHNQPQHF. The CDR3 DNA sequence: TGTGCCAGCAGCTTAGCGGGGGTCCACAATCAGCCCCAGCATTTT.

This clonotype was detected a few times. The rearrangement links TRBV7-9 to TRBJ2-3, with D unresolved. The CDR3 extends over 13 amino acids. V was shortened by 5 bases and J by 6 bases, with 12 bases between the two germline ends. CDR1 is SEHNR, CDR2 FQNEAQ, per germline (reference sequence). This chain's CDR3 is CASSLGPRDTQYF. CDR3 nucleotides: TGTGCCAGCAGCCTTGGGCCGCGGGATACGCAGTATTTT.

DNA for the CDR3: TGTGCCAGCAGCTTAGCGTTGGCCATGAACACTGAAGCTTTCTTT. Protein: CASSLALAMNTEAFF. This chain joins TRBV7-8 and TRBJ1-1; D gene ambiguous. V shed 0 bases and J shed 0 bases, with 8 bases lying between them. Germline V gene sequence: CDR1 SGHVS, CDR2 FQNEAQ. The CDR3 is 15 residues long. The full variable domain, with the rest looked up from reference TRBV7-8 and TRBJ1-1, is GAGVSQSPRYKVAKRGQDVALRCDPISGHVSLFWYQQALGQGPEFLTYFQNEAQLDKSGLPSDRFFAERPEGSVSTLKIQRTQQEDSAVYLCASSLALAMNTEAFFGQGTRLTVV.

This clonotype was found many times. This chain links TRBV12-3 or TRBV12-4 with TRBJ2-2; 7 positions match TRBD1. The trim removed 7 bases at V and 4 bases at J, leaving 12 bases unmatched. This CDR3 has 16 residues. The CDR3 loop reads CASTAWTGLSTGELFF. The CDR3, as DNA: TGTGCCAGCACAGCTTGGACAGGCTTGAGCACCGGGGAGCTGTTTTTT.

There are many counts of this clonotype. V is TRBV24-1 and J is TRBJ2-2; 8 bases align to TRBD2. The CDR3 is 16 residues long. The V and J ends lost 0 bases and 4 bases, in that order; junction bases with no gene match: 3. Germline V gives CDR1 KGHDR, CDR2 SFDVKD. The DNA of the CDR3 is TGTGCCACCAGTGATTTGCGGGGGGGTGGCACCGGGGAGCTGTTTTTT. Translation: CATSDLRGGGTGELFF.

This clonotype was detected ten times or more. For the CDR3, the DNA is TGTGCCACCAGTGATGCTAGCGGGGGTACAGATACGCAGTATTTT. Translating gives CATSDASGGTDTQYF. The chain combines TRBV24-1 with TRBJ2-3; 10 nucleotides line up with TRBD2. The V gene's germline CDR1 is KGHDR and CDR2 SFDVKD. Germline trimming cut 3 bases from V and 3 bases from J; bases unmatched to any gene: 2. The CDR3 extends over 15 amino acids.

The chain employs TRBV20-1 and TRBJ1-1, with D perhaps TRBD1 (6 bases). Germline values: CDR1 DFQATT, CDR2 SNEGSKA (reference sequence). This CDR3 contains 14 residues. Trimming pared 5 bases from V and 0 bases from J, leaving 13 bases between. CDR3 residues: CSAAQGSMNTEAFF. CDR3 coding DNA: TGCAGTGCTGCACAGGGCTCCATGAACACTGAAGCTTTCTTT.

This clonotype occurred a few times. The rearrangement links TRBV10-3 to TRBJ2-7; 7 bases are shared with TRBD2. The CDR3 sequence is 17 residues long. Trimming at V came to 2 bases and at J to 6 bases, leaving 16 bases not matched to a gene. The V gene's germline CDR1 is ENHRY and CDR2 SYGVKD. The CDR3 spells CAISEQAGRSLSVEQYF. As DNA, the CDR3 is TGTGCCATCAGTGAGCAAGCGGGGCGCTCCCTCTCTGTCGAGCAGTACTTC.

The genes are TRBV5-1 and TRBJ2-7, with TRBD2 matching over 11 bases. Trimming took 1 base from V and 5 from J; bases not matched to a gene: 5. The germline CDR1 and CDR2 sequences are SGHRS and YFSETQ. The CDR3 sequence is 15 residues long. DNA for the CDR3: TGCGCCAGCAGCTTGACTAGCGGGAGTTTCCACGAGCAGTACTTC. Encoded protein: CASSLTSGSFHEQYF.

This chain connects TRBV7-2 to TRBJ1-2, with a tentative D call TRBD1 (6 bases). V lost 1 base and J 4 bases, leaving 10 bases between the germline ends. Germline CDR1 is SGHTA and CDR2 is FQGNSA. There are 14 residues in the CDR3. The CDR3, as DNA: TGTGCCAGCAGCTTAGGTCCGGGGGCCTATGGCTACACCTTC. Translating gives CASSLGPGAYGYTF.

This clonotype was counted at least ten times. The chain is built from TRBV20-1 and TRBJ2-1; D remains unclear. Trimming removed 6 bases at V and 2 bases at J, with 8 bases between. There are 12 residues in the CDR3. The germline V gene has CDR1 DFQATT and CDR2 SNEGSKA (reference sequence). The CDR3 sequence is CSATPPYNEQFF. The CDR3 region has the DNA TGCAGTGCCACCCCGCCCTACAATGAGCAGTTCTTC.

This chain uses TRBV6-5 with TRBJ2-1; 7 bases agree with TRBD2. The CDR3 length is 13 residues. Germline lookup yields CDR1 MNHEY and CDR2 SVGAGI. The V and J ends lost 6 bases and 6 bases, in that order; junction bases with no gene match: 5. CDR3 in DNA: TGTGCCAGCAGCCCCCCGGGGGGCAATGAGCAGTTCTTC. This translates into CASSPPGGNEQFF.

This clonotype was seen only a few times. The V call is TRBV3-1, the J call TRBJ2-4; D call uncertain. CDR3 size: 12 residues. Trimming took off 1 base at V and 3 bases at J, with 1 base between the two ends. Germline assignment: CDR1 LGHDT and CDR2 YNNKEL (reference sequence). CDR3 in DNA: TGTGCCAGCAGCCAAGGCAAAAACATTCAGTACTTC. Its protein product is CASSQGKNIQYF.

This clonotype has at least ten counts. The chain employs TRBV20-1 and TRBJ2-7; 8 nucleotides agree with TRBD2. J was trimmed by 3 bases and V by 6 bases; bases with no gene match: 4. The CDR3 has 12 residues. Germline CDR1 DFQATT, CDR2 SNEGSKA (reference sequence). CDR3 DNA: TGCAGTGCCCCGGGGGGGAACTACGAGCAGTACTTC. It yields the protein CSAPGGNYEQYF.

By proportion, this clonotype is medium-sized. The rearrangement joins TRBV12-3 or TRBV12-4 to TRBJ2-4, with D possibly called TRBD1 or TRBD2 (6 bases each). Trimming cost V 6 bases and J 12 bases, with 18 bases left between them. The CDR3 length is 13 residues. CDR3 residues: CASSLNSGAAQYF. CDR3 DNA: TGTGCCAGCAGCCTTAACTCGGGGGCGGCTCAGTACTTC.

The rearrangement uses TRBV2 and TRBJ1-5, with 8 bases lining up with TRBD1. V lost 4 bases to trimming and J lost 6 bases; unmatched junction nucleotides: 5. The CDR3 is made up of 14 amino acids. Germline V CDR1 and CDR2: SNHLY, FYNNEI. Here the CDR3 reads CASSAGGRGQPQHF. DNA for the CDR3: TGTGCCAGCAGTGCAGGGGGCCGGGGTCAGCCCCAGCATTTT.

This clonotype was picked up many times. CDR3 protein: CASSFQEGHEQFF. CDR3 sequence (DNA): TGTGCCAGCAGTTTTCAGGAGGGGCATGAGCAGTTCTTC. The chain carries TRBV27 and TRBJ2-1; TRBD2 is a possible D gene (6 bases). V lost 3 bases and J lost 8, with 11 bases in between. This CDR3 spans 13 amino acids. Germline loops: CDR1 MNHEY, CDR2 SMNVEV (reference sequence).

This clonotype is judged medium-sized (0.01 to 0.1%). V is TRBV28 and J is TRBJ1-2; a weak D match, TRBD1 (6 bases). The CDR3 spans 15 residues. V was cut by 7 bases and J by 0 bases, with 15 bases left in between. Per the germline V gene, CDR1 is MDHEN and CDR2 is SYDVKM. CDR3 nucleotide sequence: TGTGCCAGCATCTTGGGGACACTAGCTAACTATGGCTACACCTTC. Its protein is CASILGTLANYGYTF.

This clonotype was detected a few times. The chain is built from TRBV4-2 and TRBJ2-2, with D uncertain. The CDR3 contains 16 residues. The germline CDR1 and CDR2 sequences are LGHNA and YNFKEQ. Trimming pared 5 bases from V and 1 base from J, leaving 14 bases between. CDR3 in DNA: TGTGCCAGCAGCTCAAGGGCCCTAGGGAACACCGGGGAGCTGTTTTTT. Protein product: CASSSRALGNTGELFF.

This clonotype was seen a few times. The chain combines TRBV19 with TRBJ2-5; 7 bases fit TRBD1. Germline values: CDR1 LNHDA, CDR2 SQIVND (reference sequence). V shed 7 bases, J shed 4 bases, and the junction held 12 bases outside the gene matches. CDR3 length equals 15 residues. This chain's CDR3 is CASKERQGTGETQYF. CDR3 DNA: TGTGCCAGTAAGGAGAGACAGGGTACAGGAGAGACCCAGTACTTC.